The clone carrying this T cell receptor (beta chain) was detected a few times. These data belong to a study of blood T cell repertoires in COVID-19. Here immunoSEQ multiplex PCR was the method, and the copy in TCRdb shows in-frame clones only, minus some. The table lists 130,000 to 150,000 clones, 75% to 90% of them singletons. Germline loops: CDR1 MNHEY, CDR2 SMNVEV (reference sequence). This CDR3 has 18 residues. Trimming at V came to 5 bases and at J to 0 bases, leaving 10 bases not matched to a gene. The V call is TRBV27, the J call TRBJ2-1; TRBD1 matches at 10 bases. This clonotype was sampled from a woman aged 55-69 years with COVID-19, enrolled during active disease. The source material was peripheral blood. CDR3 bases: TGTGCCAGCAGTGCCCGATTGGGACAGGGGAGCTCCTACAATGAGCAGTTCTTC. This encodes CASSARLGQGSSYNEQFF.